These T cell receptor beta chains were read from a single sample in a study of vaccination and CD4 T cells after COVID-19. One entry per CDR3 protein, called by TCRdb with MiXCR from the PCR reads. The table records 14,000 to 15,000 distinct CDR3 sequences, approximately 26% of them present only once. Their target antigens are unknown. The sequencing sample was made of cultured CD4+ T cells from blood. The receptor set was obtained from a human donor with COVID-19. CDR3s include the opening cysteine and the closing phenylalanine or tryptophan. D genes are given only for firm matches. Expanded clones are given a class, and other clones once, few, many or no size at all.

v_call	clone_size	j_call	d_call	cdr3_aa	cdr3_nt
TRBV7-2	.	TRBJ2-5	TRBD2	CASSKEGLAGGGETQYF	TGTGCCAGCAGCAAGGAGGGACTAGCGGGGGGCGGAGAGACCCAGTACTTC
TRBV24-1	.	TRBJ2-7	.	CATSDPGAREQYF	TGTGCCACCAGTGATCCCGGGGCTCGCGAGCAGTACTTC
TRBV12-3/TRBV12-4	.	TRBJ2-2	TRBD1	CASIPRQGAPTGELFF	TGTGCCAGCATTCCTCGACAGGGGGCCCCCACCGGGGAGCTGTTTTTT
TRBV5-1	few	TRBJ1-1	.	CASRDSLNTEAFF	TGCGCCAGCAGAGACAGCTTGAACACTGAAGCTTTCTTT
TRBV5-1	.	TRBJ1-1	TRBD1	CASIRGDTGGRGNTEAFF	TGCGCCAGCATTAGGGGAGATACAGGGGGCCGGGGGAACACTGAAGCTTTCTTT
TRBV5-4	.	TRBJ2-3	.	CASSAGVSTDTQYF	TGTGCCAGCAGTGCTGGGGTTAGCACAGATACGCAGTATTTT
TRBV5-4	few	TRBJ1-2	.	CASSLFVGLSGYTF	TGTGCCAGCAGCTTGTTTGTAGGACTCAGTGGCTACACCTTC
TRBV21-1	.	TRBJ1-6	.	CASSKGVRGVWPYNSPLHF	TGTGCCAGCAGCAAAGGTGTCAGGGGGGTCTGGCCCTATAATTCACCCCTCCACTTT
TRBV11-2	few	TRBJ1-1	.	CASSLDGGLAEAFF	TGTGCCAGCAGCTTAGATGGAGGGCTCGCTGAAGCTTTCTTT
TRBV30	.	TRBJ1-1	.	CAWSVQPGSEAFF	TGTGCCTGGAGTGTACAACCGGGGTCTGAAGCTTTCTTT
TRBV15	medium-sized	TRBJ1-2	.	CATSRGAAEVNYGYTF	TGTGCCACCAGCAGAGGGGCGGCAGAGGTAAACTATGGCTACACCTTC
TRBV2	few	TRBJ1-4	.	CASRDRPNEKLFF	TGTGCCAGCAGGGACCGTCCGAATGAAAAACTGTTTTTT
TRBV20-1	few	TRBJ2-5	.	CSARDLSRDQETQYF	TGCAGTGCTAGAGATCTTAGCAGGGACCAAGAGACCCAGTACTTC
TRBV6-4	.	TRBJ2-3	.	CASSDSGRGTDTQYF	TGTGCCAGCAGTGACTCGGGCAGGGGCACAGATACGCAGTATTTT
TRBV7-2	few	TRBJ1-5	.	CASSLSREAYSNQPQHF	TGTGCCAGCAGCTTATCCCGGGAGGCCTATAGCAATCAGCCCCAGCATTTT
TRBV2	.	TRBJ1-1	.	CASSPGRENTEAFF	TGTGCCAGCAGCCCCGGACGGGAGAACACTGAAGCTTTCTTT
TRBV7-9	.	TRBJ1-2	TRBD1	CASRGTGYGYTF	TGTGCCAGCAGGGGGACAGGTTACGGCTACACCTTC
TRBV6-2/TRBV6-3	.	TRBJ1-2	.	CASRDIGYGYTF	TGTGCCAGCAGGGACATTGGCTATGGCTACACCTTC
TRBV18	.	TRBJ1-1	.	CASSPNPAGTSAEAFF	TGTGCCAGCTCACCAAACCCCGCCGGGACATCGGCTGAAGCTTTCTTT
TRBV11-3	medium-sized	TRBJ1-5	.	CASSLGHSNQPQHF	TGTGCCAGCAGCTTAGGACATTCCAATCAGCCCCAGCATTTT